These T cell receptor beta chains were read from a single sample in a study of T cells after yellow fever vaccination. From the 5' RACE reads, TCRdb called clonotypes with MiXCR, one entry per CDR3 protein. Altogether about 340,000 distinct CDR3 sequences are present, approximately 12% being singletons, with the ten largest covering 3.2%. The specimen was CD4+ T cells sorted from PBMCs, collected 15 days after the yellow fever booster vaccination. Receptors were obtained from a young man who received the YFV17D yellow fever vaccine. Each CDR3 is given with its conserved first and last residue. D genes are given only for firm matches. Only some rows state a clone size, as once, few, many or a class for expanded clones.

few	TRBV5-1	NA	13	TRBJ1-2	TGCGCCAGCAGCTTGGGGGGAAGTGGAGGCTACACCTTC	CASSLGGSGGYTF
NA	TRBV5-1	TRBD2	15	TRBJ2-5	TGCGCCAGCAGCGGAATAGCGGGGGCACAAGAGACCCAGTACTTC	CASSGIAGAQETQYF
NA	TRBV9	TRBD1	16	TRBJ2-5	TGTGCCAGCAGCGTAGCAAAGTCAGGGGGCCGGGAGACCCAGTACTTC	CASSVAKSGGRETQYF
NA	TRBV20-1	NA	14	TRBJ1-4	TGCAGTGCTAGCGTGGCCGGGGAGAATGAAAAACTGTTTTTT	CSASVAGENEKLFF
few	TRBV30	NA	15	TRBJ1-2	TGTGCCTGGAGTCAAGCCCTCGGGTCTAACTATGGCTACACCTTC	CAWSQALGSNYGYTF
few	TRBV20-1	TRBD2	16	TRBJ2-5	TGCAGTGCTCGCCGCCTGGGCGGGGGGGCCAGGGAGACCCAGTACTTC	CSARRLGGGARETQYF
NA	TRBV18	TRBD2	16	TRBJ2-1	TGTGCCAGCTCACCACCAGGGAGGGGAAGGGAGAATGAGCAGTTCTTC	CASSPPGRGRENEQFF
NA	TRBV7-3	NA	14	TRBJ2-5	TGTGCCAGCAGCTTGAATGGGGGCTTGGAGACCCAGTACTTC	CASSLNGGLETQYF
many	TRBV7-9	NA	11	TRBJ2-1	TGTGCCAGCAGCTTAATGAATGAGCAGTTCTTC	CASSLMNEQFF
many	TRBV7-2	TRBD1	13	TRBJ2-4	TGTGCCAGCAGCCCCGGACAGGGTAATATTCAGTACTTC	CASSPGQGNIQYF
few	TRBV4-3	TRBD1	17	TRBJ2-2	TGCGCCAGCAGCCAGGCTACCTTGACAGGGCACACCGGGGAGCTGTTTTTT	CASSQATLTGHTGELFF
few	TRBV4-2	NA	14	TRBJ2-1	TGTGCCAGCAGCCAATCTGAAGGGTACAATGAGCAGTTCTTC	CASSQSEGYNEQFF
NA	TRBV7-6	NA	18	TRBJ2-1	TGTGCCAGCAGCTCCACCCTCGACAGTCAAAGCCCCTACAATGAGCAGTTCTTC	CASSSTLDSQSPYNEQFF
NA	TRBV7-2	NA	13	TRBJ1-5	TGTGCCAGCAGCCCACAGGAGGATCAGCCCCAGCATTTT	CASSPQEDQPQHF
few	TRBV6-2/TRBV6-3	NA	15	TRBJ2-1	TGTGCCAGCAGCCAACCCTCACAGGGCCACAATGAGCAGTTCTTC	CASSQPSQGHNEQFF
few	TRBV7-2	TRBD1	13	TRBJ1-2	TGTGCCAGCAGCTTAGACAGGGGAGGAGGCTACACCTTC	CASSLDRGGGYTF
NA	TRBV18	TRBD1	14	TRBJ1-4	TGTGCCAGCTCGGCCGGGACAGGGAAGGAAAAACTGTTTTTT	CASSAGTGKEKLFF